This T cell receptor (beta chain) appears in the sequencing data of a study of OX40 agonist ivuxolimab in advanced cancers. Whole-study context: Three patients responded partially, comprising one with hepatocellular carcinoma and two with cutaneous melanoma. Study observations and caveats: Averaged across samples, CD8+ T cells carried more expanded clones than CD4+ did.

Exclusion of a patient followed from autoimmune disease history or systemic immunosuppression. Trimming pared 4 bases from V and 4 bases from J, leaving 10 bases between. Germline CDR1 LGHNA, CDR2 YSLEER. The CDR3 extends over 13 amino acids. Concerning this clone: No antigen is known for it.

Libraries were prepared by immunoSEQ multiplex PCR; TCRdb keeps only in-frame clonotypes and omits some of them. The sample holds over 65,000 clones; approximately 80% are singletons and the top ten take roughly 0.48%. This chain uses TRBV4-3 with TRBJ1-1; D is possibly TRBD1 (6 bases). The clonotype originates from an adult with an advanced solid tumor such as melanoma, head and neck, liver or kidney cancer. The sample here was CD4+ or CD8+ T cells sorted from blood, taken in a trial of the OX40 agonist ivuxolimab. CDR3 nucleotide sequence: TGCGCCAGCAGCCGGGGGGCGGGCACTGAAGCTTTCTTT. Encoded protein: CASSRGAGTEAFF.